A single T cell receptor beta chain is shown here with its context. Its antigen is as yet unknown. The sample originates from a study of shared clonotypes between healthy human individuals. Study-wide background: CD4 naive and CD4 memory each took three plates per donor, while CD8 naive took two and CD8 memory one.

The donor population consisted of healthy HIV-negative adults with no recent acute infections or vaccinations. Study-wide results and limits: Inspection by rarefaction showed sorted-subset sequencing to be incomplete despite large depth. Non-shared clonotypes displayed generation probabilities falling below those of clonotypes present in all four donors.

The CDR3 has 13 residues. The germline V and J ends were trimmed by 1 base and 0 bases, with 3 bases remaining between them. Germline V gene lookup returns CDR1 SGHVS and CDR2 FNYEAQ. Clones were sequenced by immunoSEQ multiplex PCR, and TCRdb holds only the in-frame ones, with some missing. The repertoire includes approximately 500,000 clones, less than 96% of them detected once, and under 0.06% sits in the top ten. The chain has TRBV7-6 and TRBJ2-5; D not certain. The sequence was collected from a woman in her thirties in good health. Sequenced input: naive CD4+ T cells sorted from blood. Sample subset: CD45RA+ positively selected. CDR3 nucleotides: TGTGCCAGCAGCTTAGTTAACCAAGAGACCCAGTACTTC. This sequence encodes CASSLVNQETQYF.